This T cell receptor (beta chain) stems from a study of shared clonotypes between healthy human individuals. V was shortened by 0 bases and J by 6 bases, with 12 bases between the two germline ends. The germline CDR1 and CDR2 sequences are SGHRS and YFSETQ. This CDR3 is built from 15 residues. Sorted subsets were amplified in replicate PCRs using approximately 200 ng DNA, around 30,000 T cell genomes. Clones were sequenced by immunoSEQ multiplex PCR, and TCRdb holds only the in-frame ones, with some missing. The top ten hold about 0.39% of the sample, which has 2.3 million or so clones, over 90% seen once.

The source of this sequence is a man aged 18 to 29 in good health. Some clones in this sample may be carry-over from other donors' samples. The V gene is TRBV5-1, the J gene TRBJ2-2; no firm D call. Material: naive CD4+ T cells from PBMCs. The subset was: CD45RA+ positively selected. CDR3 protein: CASSLESGVPGELFF. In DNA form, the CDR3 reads TGCGCCAGCAGCTTGGAGAGTGGAGTGCCCGGGGAGCTGTTTTTT.